This TCR beta chain emerged from a study of T cell repertoires in cytomegalovirus infection. The CDR3 is 17 residues long. Germline CDR1 and CDR2: SGHVS and FNYEAQ. The V end lost 4 bases, the J end lost 3 bases, and 19 bases lay between the germline ends. Details on this clonotype: What it binds is unknown.

A single record per CDR3 protein comes from TCRdb applying MiXCR to the reads. In the table there are about 480,000 distinct CDR3 sequences, around 35% of which are singletons. Source: cultured PBMCs, taken from culture after CMV antigen stimulation. This sequence originates from a human donor in good health (CMV status not recorded). Some clones in this sample may be carry-over from other donors' samples. V usage is TRBV7-6 and J usage is TRBJ1-5; D uncertain. In nucleotides, the CDR3 is TGTGCCAGCAGCTCGGGTCGCGGTTTGTGGAACAATCAGCCCCAGCATTTT. Its translation is CASSSGRGLWNNQPQHF.